The T cell receptor (beta chain) described here comes from a study of technical replicates of blood from several donors. This clone was seen only once. This CDR3 has 14 residues. V gave up 1 base and J gave up 4 bases, with 9 bases separating them. Germline V gene data show CDR1 as PRHDT and CDR2 as FYEKMQ (reference sequence). TCRdb's copy holds only in-frame clones and misses some; the assay was immunoSEQ multiplex PCR. The table records roughly 71,000 clones, 80% to 95% of them present only once. The specimen was T cells isolated from PBMCs. This clonotype was sampled from a human donor in good health. V gene TRBV13 combines with J gene TRBJ2-3, with D maybe TRBD2 (6 bases). The CDR3 region is CASSLELAPDTQYF. In DNA, the CDR3 is TGTGCCAGCAGCTTAGAACTAGCTCCAGATACGCAGTATTTT.